This T cell receptor (beta chain) was sequenced in a study of blood T cell repertoires in COVID-19. Looking at the study overall: PBMCs, B-cell-depleted T cells, or T cells provided the cDNA or gDNA that made up the material.

In the study's own analysis: Amplified reference gene primers provided the basis for estimating nucleated cell counts. Libraries were prepared by immunoSEQ multiplex PCR; TCRdb keeps only in-frame clonotypes and omits some of them. V, J and clone size were drawn from that table, and D and trimming were deduced from the DNA. The data show some 220,000 clones, around 86% seen once. Sequencing used peripheral blood. The sequence was obtained from a woman aged 70-85 years with COVID-19, enrolled during active disease.

CDR3 DNA: TGCGCCAGCAGTGAGCTATGGGCGTCTGGCTACACCTTC. Residues: CASSELWASGYTF. The J gene is TRBJ1-2, the V gene TRBV10-1; D not certain. Deletions cut 2 bases from V and 7 bases from J, with 11 bases between. The CDR3 totals 13 residues. Germline values: CDR1 WNHNN, CDR2 SYGVQD (reference sequence).